In this sample, the clone carrying this T cell receptor (beta chain) turned up many times. The time point here: blood at routine non-recurrence follow-up after resection. Via MiXCR, TCRdb re-called the 5' RACE reads, giving one row per CDR3 protein. The sample carries some 46,000 distinct CDR3 sequences, around 11% recorded once. This CDR3 region has 15 residues. V gave up 4 bases and J gave up 6 bases, with 18 bases separating them. The data originate from a study of spatial heterogeneity in lung cancer. In the study overall: PBMC samples from follow-up, where available, were sequenced a median of roughly two years after resection.

The chain combines TRBV12-3 or TRBV12-4 with TRBJ1-1, with D maybe TRBD1 (5 bases). The receptor was derived from a male donor with early-stage non-small cell lung cancer. The sample was PBMCs, taken at follow-up. The DNA for the CDR3 is TGTGCCAGCAGTTCCCTGGGGCCTTTGATTTCTGAAGCTTTCTTT. Its protein is CASSSLGPLISEAFF.